This TCR beta chain was sequenced for a study of blood T cells in healthy people across ages. Whole-study context: About one barcoded beta molecule was captured per two T cells (by template switching).

Study-level results: TCR beta diversity per million T cells fell roughly linearly with age.

The authors ran a second PCR of about 7 to 11 cycles using a sample-barcoded 5' primer and a J-beta primer mix. TCRdb reprocessed the 5' RACE reads via MiXCR and lists one record per CDR3 protein. Of roughly 730,000 distinct CDR3 sequences in the sample, more than 50% were seen once. This clonotype was detected only a few times. What it binds is not known. This receptor was obtained from a middle-aged man in good health. The sample consisted of blood.

The CDR3 reads CSARTAGVRDTQYF. The CDR3 DNA sequence: TGCAGTGCTAGAACGGCGGGAGTTAGAGATACGCAGTATTTT. The V and J genes are TRBV20-1 and TRBJ2-3; 7 nucleotides agree with TRBD2. Per germline, CDR1 DFQATT and CDR2 SNEGSKA (reference sequence). The CDR3 totals 14 residues. J lost 5 bases, V lost 2 bases, and 7 bases had no gene match.